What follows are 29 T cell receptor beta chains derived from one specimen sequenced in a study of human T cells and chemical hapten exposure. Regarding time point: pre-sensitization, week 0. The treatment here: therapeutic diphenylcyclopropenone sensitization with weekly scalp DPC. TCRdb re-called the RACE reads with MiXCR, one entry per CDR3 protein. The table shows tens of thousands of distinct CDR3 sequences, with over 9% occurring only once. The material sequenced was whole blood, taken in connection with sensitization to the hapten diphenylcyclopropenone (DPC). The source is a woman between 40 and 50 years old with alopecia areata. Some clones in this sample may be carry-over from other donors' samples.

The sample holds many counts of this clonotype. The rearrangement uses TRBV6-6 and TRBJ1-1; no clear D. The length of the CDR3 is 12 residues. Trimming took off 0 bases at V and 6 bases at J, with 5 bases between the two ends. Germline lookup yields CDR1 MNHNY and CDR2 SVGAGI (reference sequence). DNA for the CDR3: TGTGCCAGCAGTTACTCGTACGCTGAAGCTTTCTTT. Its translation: CASSYSYAEAFF.

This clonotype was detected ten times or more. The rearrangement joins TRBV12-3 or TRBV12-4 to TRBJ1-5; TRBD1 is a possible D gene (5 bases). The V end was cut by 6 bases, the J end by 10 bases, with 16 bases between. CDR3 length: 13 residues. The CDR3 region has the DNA TGTGCCAGCAGAACTGGGGCGGACCGCCCCCAGCATTTT. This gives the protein CASRTGADRPQHF.

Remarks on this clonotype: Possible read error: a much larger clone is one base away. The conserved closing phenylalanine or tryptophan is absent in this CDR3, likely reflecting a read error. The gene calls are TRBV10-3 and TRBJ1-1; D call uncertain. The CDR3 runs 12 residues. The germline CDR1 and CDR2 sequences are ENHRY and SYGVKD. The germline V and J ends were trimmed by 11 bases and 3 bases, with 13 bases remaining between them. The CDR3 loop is CAASEGYTEAFL. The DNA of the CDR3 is TGTGCCGCCTCGGAAGGGTACACTGAAGCTTTCCTT.

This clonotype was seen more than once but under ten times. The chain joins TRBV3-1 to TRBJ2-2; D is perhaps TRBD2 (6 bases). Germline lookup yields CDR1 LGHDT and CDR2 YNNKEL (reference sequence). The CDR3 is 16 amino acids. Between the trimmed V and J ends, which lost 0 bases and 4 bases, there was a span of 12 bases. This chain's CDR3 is CASSQEDGTPTGELFF. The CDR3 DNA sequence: TGTGCCAGCAGCCAAGAGGACGGGACTCCCACCGGGGAGCTGTTTTTT. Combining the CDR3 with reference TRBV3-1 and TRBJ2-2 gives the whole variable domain DTAVSQTPKYLVTQMGNDKSIKCEQNLGHDTMYWYKQDSKKFLKIMFSYNNKELIINETVPNRFSPKSPDKAHLNLHINSLELGDSAVYFCASSQEDGTPTGELFFGEGSRLTVL.

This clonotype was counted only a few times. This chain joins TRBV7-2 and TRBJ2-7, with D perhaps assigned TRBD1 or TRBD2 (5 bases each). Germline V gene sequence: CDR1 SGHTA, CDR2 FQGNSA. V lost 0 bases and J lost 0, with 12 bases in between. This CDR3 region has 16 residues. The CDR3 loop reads CASSLARGASSYEQYF. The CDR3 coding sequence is TGTGCCAGCAGCTTAGCGCGAGGGGCCAGCTCCTACGAGCAGTACTTC.

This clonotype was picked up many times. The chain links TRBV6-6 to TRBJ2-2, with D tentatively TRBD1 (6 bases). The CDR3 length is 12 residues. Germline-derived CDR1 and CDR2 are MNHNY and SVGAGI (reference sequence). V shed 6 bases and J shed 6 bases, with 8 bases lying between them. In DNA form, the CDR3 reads TGTGCCAGCAGCCGGACAGCCGGGGAGCTGTTTTTT. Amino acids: CASSRTAGELFF.

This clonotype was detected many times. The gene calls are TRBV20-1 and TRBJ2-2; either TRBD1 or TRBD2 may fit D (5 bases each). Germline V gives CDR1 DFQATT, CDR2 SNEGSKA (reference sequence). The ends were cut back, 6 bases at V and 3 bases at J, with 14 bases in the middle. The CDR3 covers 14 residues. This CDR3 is CSASDPGHTGELFF. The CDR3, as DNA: TGCAGTGCGAGCGACCCGGGGCACACCGGGGAGCTGTTTTTT.

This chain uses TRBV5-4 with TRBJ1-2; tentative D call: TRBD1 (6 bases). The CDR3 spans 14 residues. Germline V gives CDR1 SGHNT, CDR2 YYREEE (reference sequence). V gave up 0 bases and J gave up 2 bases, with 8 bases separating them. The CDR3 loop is CASSLGQGNYGYTF. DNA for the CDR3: TGTGCCAGCAGCTTGGGCCAGGGGAACTATGGCTACACCTTC. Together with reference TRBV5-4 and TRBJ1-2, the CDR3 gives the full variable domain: ETGVTQSPTHLIKTRGQQVTLRCSSQSGHNTVSWYQQALGQGPQFIFQYYREEENGRGNFPPRFSGLQFPNYSSELNVNALELDDSALYLCASSLGQGNYGYTFGSGTRLTVV.

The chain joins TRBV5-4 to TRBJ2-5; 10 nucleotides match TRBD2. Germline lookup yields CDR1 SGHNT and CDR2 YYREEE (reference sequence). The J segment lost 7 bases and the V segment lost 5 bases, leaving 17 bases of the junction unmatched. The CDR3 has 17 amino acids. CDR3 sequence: CASRPQGRLAGAGTQYF. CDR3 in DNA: TGTGCCAGCAGACCCCAGGGTCGGCTAGCGGGAGCTGGGACCCAGTACTTC.

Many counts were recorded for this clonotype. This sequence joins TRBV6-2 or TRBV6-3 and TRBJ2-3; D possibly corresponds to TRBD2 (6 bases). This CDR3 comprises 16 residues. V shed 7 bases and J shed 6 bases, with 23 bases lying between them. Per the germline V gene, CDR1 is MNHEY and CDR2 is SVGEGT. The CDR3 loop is CASNGGILAQADTQYF. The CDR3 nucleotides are TGTGCCAGCAATGGGGGGATACTAGCACAAGCGGATACGCAGTATTTT.

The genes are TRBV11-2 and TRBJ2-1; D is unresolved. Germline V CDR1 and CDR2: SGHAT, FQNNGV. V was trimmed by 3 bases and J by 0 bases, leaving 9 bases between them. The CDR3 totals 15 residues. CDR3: CASSFSSGSYNEQFF. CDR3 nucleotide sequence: TGTGCCAGCAGCTTTAGCTCCGGCTCCTACAATGAGCAGTTCTTC.

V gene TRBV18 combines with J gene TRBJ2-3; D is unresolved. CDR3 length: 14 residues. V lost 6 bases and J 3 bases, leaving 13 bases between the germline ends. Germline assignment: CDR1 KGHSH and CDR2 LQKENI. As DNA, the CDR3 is TGTGCCAGCTCTCCTCCCAGCCAGACAGATACGCAGTATTTT. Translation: CASSPPSQTDTQYF.

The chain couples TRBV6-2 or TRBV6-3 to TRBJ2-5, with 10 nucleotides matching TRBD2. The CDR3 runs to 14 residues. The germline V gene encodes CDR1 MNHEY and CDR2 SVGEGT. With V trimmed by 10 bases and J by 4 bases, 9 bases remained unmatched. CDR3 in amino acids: CATRGLAGVETQYF. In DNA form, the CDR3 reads TGTGCCACCCGGGGGCTAGCGGGAGTAGAGACCCAGTACTTC.

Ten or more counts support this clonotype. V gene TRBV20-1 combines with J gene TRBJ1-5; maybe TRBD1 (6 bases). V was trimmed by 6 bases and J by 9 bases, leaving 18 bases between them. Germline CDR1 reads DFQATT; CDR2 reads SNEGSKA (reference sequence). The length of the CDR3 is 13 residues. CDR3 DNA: TGCAGTGCCCCCACAGGGCCCGGGGGGCCCCAGCATTTT. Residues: CSAPTGPGGPQHF.

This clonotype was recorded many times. The CDR3 reads CASNPVAGTGELFF. CDR3 bases: TGTGCCAGTAACCCCGTAGCGGGCACCGGGGAGCTGTTTTTT. J is TRBJ2-2 and V is TRBV19, with TRBD2 matching over 7 bases. Germline CDR1 and CDR2: LNHDA and SQIVND (reference sequence). This CDR3 region has 14 residues. V shed 7 bases, J shed 4 bases, and the junction held 6 bases outside the gene matches.

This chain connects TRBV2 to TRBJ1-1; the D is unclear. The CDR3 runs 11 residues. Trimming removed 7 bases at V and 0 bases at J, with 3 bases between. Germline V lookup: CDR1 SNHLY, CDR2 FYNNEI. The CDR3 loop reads CASILNTEAFF. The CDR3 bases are TGTGCCAGCATCCTGAACACTGAAGCTTTCTTT.

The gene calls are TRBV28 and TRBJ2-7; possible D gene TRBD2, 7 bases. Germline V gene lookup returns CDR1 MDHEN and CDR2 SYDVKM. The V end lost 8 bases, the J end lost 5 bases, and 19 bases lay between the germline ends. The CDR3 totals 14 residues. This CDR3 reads CASGGGSDSHEQYF. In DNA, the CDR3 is TGTGCCAGCGGGGGCGGGAGTGATTCCCACGAGCAGTACTTC.

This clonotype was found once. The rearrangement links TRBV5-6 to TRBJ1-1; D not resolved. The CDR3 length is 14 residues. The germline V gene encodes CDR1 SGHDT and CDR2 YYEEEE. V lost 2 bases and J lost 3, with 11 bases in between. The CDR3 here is CASSFDGTDTEAFF. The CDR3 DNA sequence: TGTGCCAGCAGCTTTGATGGAACGGACACTGAAGCTTTCTTT.

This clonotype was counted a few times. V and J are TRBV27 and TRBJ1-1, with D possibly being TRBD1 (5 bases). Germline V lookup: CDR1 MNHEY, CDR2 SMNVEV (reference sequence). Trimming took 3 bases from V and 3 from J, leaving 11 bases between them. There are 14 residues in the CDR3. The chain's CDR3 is CASSFRGSDTEAFF. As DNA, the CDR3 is TGTGCCAGCAGTTTTAGGGGTTCTGACACTGAAGCTTTCTTT.

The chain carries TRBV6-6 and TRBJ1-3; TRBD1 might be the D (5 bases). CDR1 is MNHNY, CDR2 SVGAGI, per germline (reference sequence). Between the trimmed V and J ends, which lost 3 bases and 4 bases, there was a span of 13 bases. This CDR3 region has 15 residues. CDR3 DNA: TGTGCCAGCAGTTATTCGCAGGGTCACGGAAACACCATATATTTT. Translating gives CASSYSQGHGNTIYF.

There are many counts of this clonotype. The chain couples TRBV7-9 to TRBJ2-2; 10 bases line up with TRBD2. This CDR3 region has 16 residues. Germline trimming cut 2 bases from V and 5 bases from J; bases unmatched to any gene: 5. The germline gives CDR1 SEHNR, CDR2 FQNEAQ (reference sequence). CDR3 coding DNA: TGTGCCAGCAGCTTACCAGCGGGAGGGCGGACCGGGGAGCTGTTTTTT. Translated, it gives CASSLPAGGRTGELFF.

Here the CDR3 reads CATGGANYGYTF. CDR3 DNA sequence: TGTGCCACCGGAGGAGCTAACTATGGCTACACCTTC. The chain recombines TRBV27 with TRBJ1-2, with D unclear. Germline CDR1 reads MNHEY; CDR2 reads SMNVEV (reference sequence). Trimming took 10 bases from V and 0 from J, leaving 9 bases between them. The CDR3 is made up of 12 amino acids.

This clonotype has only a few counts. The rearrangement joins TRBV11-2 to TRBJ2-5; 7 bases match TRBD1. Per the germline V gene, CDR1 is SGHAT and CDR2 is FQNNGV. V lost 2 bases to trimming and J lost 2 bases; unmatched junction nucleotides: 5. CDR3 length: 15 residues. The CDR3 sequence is CASSLSGTAQETQYF. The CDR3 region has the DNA TGTGCCAGCAGCTTATCCGGGACAGCGCAAGAGACCCAGTACTTC.

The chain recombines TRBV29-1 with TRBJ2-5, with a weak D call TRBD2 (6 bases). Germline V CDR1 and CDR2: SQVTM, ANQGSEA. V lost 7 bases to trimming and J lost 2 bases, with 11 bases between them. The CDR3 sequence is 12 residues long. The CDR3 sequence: CSAWDFQETQYF. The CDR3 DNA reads TGCAGCGCCTGGGACTTTCAAGAGACCCAGTACTTC.

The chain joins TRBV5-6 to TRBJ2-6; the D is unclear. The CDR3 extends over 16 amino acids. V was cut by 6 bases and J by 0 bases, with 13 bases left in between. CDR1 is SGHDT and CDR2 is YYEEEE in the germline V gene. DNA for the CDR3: TGTGCCAGCATGCAGGACGGTCGCTCTGGGGCCAACGTCCTGACTTTC. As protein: CASMQDGRSGANVLTF.

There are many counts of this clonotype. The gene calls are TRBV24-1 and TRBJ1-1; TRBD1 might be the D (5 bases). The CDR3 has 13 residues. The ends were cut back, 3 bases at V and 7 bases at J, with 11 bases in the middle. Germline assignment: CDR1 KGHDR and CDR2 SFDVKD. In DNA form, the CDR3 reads TGTGCCACCAGTGATAAGACAGTTCGTGAAGCTTTCTTT. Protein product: CATSDKTVREAFF.

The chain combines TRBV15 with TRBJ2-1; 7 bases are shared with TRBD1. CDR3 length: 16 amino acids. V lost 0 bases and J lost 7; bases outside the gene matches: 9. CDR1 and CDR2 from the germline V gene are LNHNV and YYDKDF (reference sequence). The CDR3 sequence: CATSRDTGQVKNEQFF. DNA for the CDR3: TGTGCCACCAGCAGAGATACCGGACAGGTAAAGAATGAGCAGTTCTTC.

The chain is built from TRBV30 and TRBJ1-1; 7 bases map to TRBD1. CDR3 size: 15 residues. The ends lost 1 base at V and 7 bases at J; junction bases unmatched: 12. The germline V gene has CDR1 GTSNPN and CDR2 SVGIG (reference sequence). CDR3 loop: CAWSGSGQQIFEAFF. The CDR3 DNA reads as TGTGCCTGGAGTGGTTCGGGACAGCAAATTTTTGAAGCTTTCTTT.

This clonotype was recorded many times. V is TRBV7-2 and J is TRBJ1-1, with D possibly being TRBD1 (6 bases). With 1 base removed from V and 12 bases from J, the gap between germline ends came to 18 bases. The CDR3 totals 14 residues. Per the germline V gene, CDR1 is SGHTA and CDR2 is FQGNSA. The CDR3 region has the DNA TGTGCCAGCAGCTTAGGGTCGACAGGCTCGGAACCTTTCTTT. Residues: CASSLGSTGSEPFF.